The rows below give T cell receptor beta chains drawn from one sample of a study of glioma-infiltrating T cells after dendritic cell vaccination. Here immunoSEQ multiplex PCR was the method, and the copy in TCRdb shows in-frame clones only, minus some. Here the sample spans some 70,000 clones, around 86% being singletons. The sequenced sample was blood, obtained before dendritic cell vaccination. The receptor source for this set is a human donor with glioblastoma. CDR3s include the opening cysteine and the closing phenylalanine or tryptophan. Each record gives: clone size, V gene, D gene, J gene, CDR3 DNA, CDR3 protein. D genes are given only for firm matches. A clone size is listed for some rows: how often the clone was seen (once, few, many), or a class if it is expanded.

clone size: .
V gene: TRBV6-1
D gene: TRBD1
J gene: TRBJ2-5
CDR3 DNA: TGTGCCAGCACCGAGGACAGGGGGCGCGTTAAGACCCAGTACTTC
CDR3 protein: CASTEDRGRVKTQYF

clone size: .
V gene: TRBV27
D gene: TRBD1
J gene: TRBJ1-1
CDR3 DNA: TGTGCCAGCAGGGAAGACAGGGTTGTGCCTGAAGCTTTCTTT
CDR3 protein: CASREDRVVPEAFF

clone size: .
V gene: TRBV6-1
D gene: .
J gene: TRBJ1-1
CDR3 DNA: TGTGCCACGATAGATCCGGGACAGAACACTGAAGCTTTCTTT
CDR3 protein: CATIDPGQNTEAFF

clone size: few
V gene: TRBV10-3
D gene: TRBD1
J gene: TRBJ1-6
CDR3 DNA: TGTGCCATCAGTGAGGGACAGGGGGCGAGGTCACCCCTCCACTTT
CDR3 protein: CAISEGQGARSPLHF

clone size: once
V gene: TRBV5-1
D gene: TRBD1
J gene: TRBJ2-7
CDR3 DNA: TGCGCCAGCAGCGACAGGGTTTATACGTACGAGCAGTACTTC
CDR3 protein: CASSDRVYTYEQYF

clone size: .
V gene: TRBV6-6
D gene: .
J gene: TRBJ1-3
CDR3 DNA: TGTGCCAGCAGGGGAATTGGGGCAGGGAACGGAAACACCATATATTTT
CDR3 protein: CASRGIGAGNGNTIYF

clone size: .
V gene: TRBV2
D gene: TRBD1
J gene: TRBJ2-1
CDR3 DNA: TGTGCCAGCAGTGTCGGACAGGAGTACAATGAGCAGTTCTTC
CDR3 protein: CASSVGQEYNEQFF

clone size: .
V gene: TRBV21-1
D gene: .
J gene: TRBJ1-5
CDR3 DNA: TGTGCCAGCAGCAACCAGGGCAGCAACCAGCCCCAGCATTTT
CDR3 protein: CASSNQGSNQPQHF

clone size: .
V gene: TRBV6-6
D gene: TRBD1
J gene: TRBJ2-1
CDR3 DNA: TGTGCCAGCAGTCCAGGGACAGTTTACAATGAGCAGTTCTTC
CDR3 protein: CASSPGTVYNEQFF

clone size: few
V gene: TRBV5-4
D gene: TRBD1
J gene: TRBJ1-4
CDR3 DNA: TGTGCCAGCAGCTTCGGGACAGCTGCAACTAATGAAAAACTGTTTTTT
CDR3 protein: CASSFGTAATNEKLFF

clone size: .
V gene: TRBV7-9
D gene: .
J gene: TRBJ1-6
CDR3 DNA: TGTGCCAGCAGCACAAGAGGGGGGGGGACACTCCACTTT
CDR3 protein: CASSTRGGGTLHF

clone size: .
V gene: TRBV6-1
D gene: .
J gene: TRBJ2-7
CDR3 DNA: TGTGCCAGCAGTCCTCGGGACAAATCCTACGAGCAGTACTTC
CDR3 protein: CASSPRDKSYEQYF

clone size: .
V gene: TRBV6-5
D gene: .
J gene: TRBJ1-1
CDR3 DNA: TGTGCCAGCAGTCCCGACATCAACATGAACACTGAAGCTTTCTTT
CDR3 protein: CASSPDINMNTEAFF

clone size: .
V gene: TRBV9
D gene: TRBD2
J gene: TRBJ2-1
CDR3 DNA: TGTGCCAGCAGCGCGAGTAGTGACGGGGGGGGCAATGAGCAGTTCTTC
CDR3 protein: CASSASSDGGGNEQFF

clone size: .
V gene: TRBV4-3
D gene: TRBD2
J gene: TRBJ2-3
CDR3 DNA: TGCGCCAGCAGCCTCCGACTAGCGGGGGGAGATACGCAGTATTTT
CDR3 protein: CASSLRLAGGDTQYF

clone size: .
V gene: TRBV7-2
D gene: TRBD2
J gene: TRBJ2-1
CDR3 DNA: TGTGCCAGCAGCTTAGCGGGAGGGCCCTACAATGAGCAGTTCTTC
CDR3 protein: CASSLAGGPYNEQFF

clone size: .
V gene: TRBV5-1
D gene: .
J gene: TRBJ2-7
CDR3 DNA: TGCGCCAGCAGCATGGACAGCCAGTACGAGCAGTACTTC
CDR3 protein: CASSMDSQYEQYF

clone size: few
V gene: TRBV2
D gene: .
J gene: TRBJ1-3
CDR3 DNA: TGTGCCAGCACGGGTGGAGGGAACACCATATATTTT
CDR3 protein: CASTGGGNTIYF

clone size: .
V gene: TRBV5-4
D gene: .
J gene: TRBJ1-1
CDR3 DNA: TGTGCCAGCAGCTTGCGTGGGGGGGATACTGAAGCTTTCTTT
CDR3 protein: CASSLRGGDTEAFF

clone size: .
V gene: TRBV6-5
D gene: TRBD1
J gene: TRBJ1-2
CDR3 DNA: TGTGCCAGCAGTAAGCAGGGGGTTCACTATGGCTACACCTTC
CDR3 protein: CASSKQGVHYGYTF

clone size: .
V gene: TRBV19
D gene: TRBD1
J gene: TRBJ1-5
CDR3 DNA: TGTGCCACCCAAGAGGGACAGGGTATCTATAGCAATCAGCCCCAGCATTTT
CDR3 protein: CATQEGQGIYSNQPQHF

clone size: .
V gene: TRBV19
D gene: .
J gene: TRBJ2-2
CDR3 DNA: TGTGCCAGTAGCCCCACTACAGGAAACACCGGGGAGCTGTTTTTT
CDR3 protein: CASSPTTGNTGELFF

clone size: once
V gene: TRBV4-1
D gene: TRBD1
J gene: TRBJ1-1
CDR3 DNA: TGCGCCAGCAGCCCGCAAGGGACAGGGGGTATGAACACTGAAGCTTTCTTT
CDR3 protein: CASSPQGTGGMNTEAFF

clone size: .
V gene: TRBV5-4
D gene: .
J gene: TRBJ1-2
CDR3 DNA: TGTGCCAGCAGCTTTGGCCCTAACTATGGCTACACCTTC
CDR3 protein: CASSFGPNYGYTF

clone size: .
V gene: TRBV4-3
D gene: TRBD1
J gene: TRBJ1-6
CDR3 DNA: TGCGCCAGCAGCCAAGAGAGGACAGGGTATAATTCACCCCTCCACTTT
CDR3 protein: CASSQERTGYNSPLHF

clone size: .
V gene: TRBV4-3
D gene: TRBD1
J gene: TRBJ1-1
CDR3 DNA: TGCGCCAGCAGCCCGACAGGGACGTATGACACTGAAGCTTTCTTT
CDR3 protein: CASSPTGTYDTEAFF

clone size: .
V gene: TRBV5-1
D gene: .
J gene: TRBJ1-1
CDR3 DNA: TGCGCCAGCAGCTTGGCTCCGGGGGGGAACACTGAAGCTTTCTTT
CDR3 protein: CASSLAPGGNTEAFF

clone size: .
V gene: TRBV7-3
D gene: .
J gene: TRBJ2-1
CDR3 DNA: TGTGCCAGCAGCTTAAGAAGGGGGAGCTCCTACAATGAGCAGTTCTTC
CDR3 protein: CASSLRRGSSYNEQFF

clone size: .
V gene: TRBV6-6
D gene: .
J gene: TRBJ1-1
CDR3 DNA: TGTGCCAGCAGAGAGACATTGAACACTGAAGCTTTCTTT
CDR3 protein: CASRETLNTEAFF

clone size: .
V gene: TRBV11-2
D gene: .
J gene: TRBJ2-1
CDR3 DNA: TGTGCCAGCAGCCAGGGCCGGGTGGATGAGCAGTTCTTC
CDR3 protein: CASSQGRVDEQFF

clone size: .
V gene: TRBV11-1
D gene: TRBD2
J gene: TRBJ2-3
CDR3 DNA: TGTGCCAGCAGCTTGATCGTGGCGGGGGGTAGCACAGATACGCAGTATTTT
CDR3 protein: CASSLIVAGGSTDTQYF

clone size: .
V gene: TRBV7-2
D gene: .
J gene: TRBJ2-7
CDR3 DNA: TGTGCCAGCAGCTTAAATCTCCCGTCCGCCTACGAGCAGTACTTC
CDR3 protein: CASSLNLPSAYEQYF